Listed below are T cell receptor beta chains from one sample, sequenced in a study of blood T cell repertoires in COVID-19. Sequencing was performed with immunoSEQ multiplex PCR; in TCRdb, only in-frame clones are kept and a portion is missing. Seen here are around 49,000 clones, almost 80% observed once, and the top ten hold 5.8%. The sequenced sample consisted of PBMCs or T cells enriched from blood (not recorded which). The origin of the receptors is a woman between 45 and 65 years old with acute COVID-19. CDR3s include the opening cysteine and the closing phenylalanine or tryptophan. D genes are given only for firm matches. Clone sizes are given selectively: once, few, many, or a class where the clone is expanded.

cdr3_nt: TGTGCCAGCAGTTTAATAGGGACAGCATCTAATGAAAAACTGTTTTTT; cdr3_aa: CASSLIGTASNEKLFF; j_call: TRBJ1-4; clone_size: .; d_call: TRBD1; v_call: TRBV28
cdr3_nt: TGTGCCAGCAGCTTAAACGCAGGGGGGAATTCACCCCTCCACTTT; cdr3_aa: CASSLNAGGNSPLHF; j_call: TRBJ1-6; clone_size: few; d_call: TRBD1; v_call: TRBV7-3
cdr3_nt: TGTGCCAGTAGTATGAGTCTCTCTGGAAACACCATATATTTT; cdr3_aa: CASSMSLSGNTIYF; j_call: TRBJ1-3; clone_size: many; d_call: .; v_call: TRBV19
cdr3_nt: TGTGCCAGCAGAAAGACAGGGGTCACACACACCGGGGAGCTGTTTTTT; cdr3_aa: CASRKTGVTHTGELFF; j_call: TRBJ2-2; clone_size: .; d_call: TRBD1; v_call: TRBV5-4
cdr3_nt: TGTGCCAGCAGCTCCAGGGGAGACTATGGCTACACCTTC; cdr3_aa: CASSSRGDYGYTF; j_call: TRBJ1-2; clone_size: few; d_call: .; v_call: TRBV7-4
cdr3_nt: TGTGCCAGCAGCTTCAGTTCAAGCTCCTACAATGAGCAGTTCTTC; cdr3_aa: CASSFSSSSYNEQFF; j_call: TRBJ2-1; clone_size: .; d_call: .; v_call: TRBV7-2
cdr3_nt: TGCAGCGTGCGACAGGGCAGGAATGAGCAGTTCTTC; cdr3_aa: CSVRQGRNEQFF; j_call: TRBJ2-1; clone_size: .; d_call: TRBD1; v_call: TRBV29-1
cdr3_nt: TGTGCCTTGACAGGGTATACCGGGGAGCTGTTTTTT; cdr3_aa: CALTGYTGELFF; j_call: TRBJ2-2; clone_size: few; d_call: TRBD1; v_call: TRBV10-3
cdr3_nt: TGTGCCAGCAGCTTGGCCGGAGGGAGGAACATTCAGTACTTC; cdr3_aa: CASSLAGGRNIQYF; j_call: TRBJ2-4; clone_size: .; d_call: .; v_call: TRBV5-4
cdr3_nt: TGTGCCATCAGCCGGGACAGGGGATTGGGCAACGAGCAGTACTTC; cdr3_aa: CAISRDRGLGNEQYF; j_call: TRBJ2-7; clone_size: .; d_call: TRBD1; v_call: TRBV10-3
cdr3_nt: TGTGCCAGCAGGGAAGGGGGAAATCAGCCCCAGCATTTT; cdr3_aa: CASREGGNQPQHF; j_call: TRBJ1-5; clone_size: .; d_call: .; v_call: TRBV28
cdr3_nt: TGTGCCAGCTCCCCCGGGACCACAGGGGGTTACGAGCAGTACTTC; cdr3_aa: CASSPGTTGGYEQYF; j_call: TRBJ2-7; clone_size: .; d_call: TRBD1; v_call: TRBV18
cdr3_nt: TGTGCCAGCAGTCCCCGACAGGGAAGGGGGTATAGCAATCAGCCCCAGCATTTT; cdr3_aa: CASSPRQGRGYSNQPQHF; j_call: TRBJ1-5; clone_size: .; d_call: TRBD1; v_call: TRBV28
cdr3_nt: TGTGCCAGCATCCTATGGGGGGGTGGCTATAATTCACCCCTCCACTTT; cdr3_aa: CASILWGGGYNSPLHF; j_call: TRBJ1-6; clone_size: medium-sized; d_call: .; v_call: TRBV2
cdr3_nt: TGTGCCAGCAGTTTTAGCGGGGGCTACAATGAGCAGTTCTTC; cdr3_aa: CASSFSGGYNEQFF; j_call: TRBJ2-1; clone_size: .; d_call: TRBD2; v_call: TRBV9
cdr3_nt: TGTGCCAGCAGCCAACCGCGGGGGAACACTGAAGCTTTCTTT; cdr3_aa: CASSQPRGNTEAFF; j_call: TRBJ1-1; clone_size: few; d_call: .; v_call: TRBV11-3
cdr3_nt: TGTGCCACCAGTGATTTGGCGGGCGGCAATGAGCAGTTCTTC; cdr3_aa: CATSDLAGGNEQFF; j_call: TRBJ2-1; clone_size: .; d_call: .; v_call: TRBV24-1
cdr3_nt: TGTGCCAGCAGTTACTCGTCGCGGGGGAATGGCTACACCTTC; cdr3_aa: CASSYSSRGNGYTF; j_call: TRBJ1-2; clone_size: .; d_call: .; v_call: TRBV6-5
cdr3_nt: TGTGCCTGGGGTCGGACAGGGGTCCCTGAAGCTTTCTTT; cdr3_aa: CAWGRTGVPEAFF; j_call: TRBJ1-1; clone_size: .; d_call: TRBD1; v_call: TRBV30
cdr3_nt: TGTGCCCAGGAGGCTAACTATGGCTACACCTTC; cdr3_aa: CAQEANYGYTF; j_call: TRBJ1-2; clone_size: once; d_call: .; v_call: TRBV30
cdr3_nt: TGTGCCAGTAGTATCAACGGGGGGAGGGAGACCCAGTACTTC; cdr3_aa: CASSINGGRETQYF; j_call: TRBJ2-5; clone_size: .; d_call: TRBD2; v_call: TRBV19
cdr3_nt: TGTGCCAGCAGCTTAAGGGGACAGGGGACTGAAGCTTTCTTT; cdr3_aa: CASSLRGQGTEAFF; j_call: TRBJ1-1; clone_size: .; d_call: TRBD1; v_call: TRBV7-3